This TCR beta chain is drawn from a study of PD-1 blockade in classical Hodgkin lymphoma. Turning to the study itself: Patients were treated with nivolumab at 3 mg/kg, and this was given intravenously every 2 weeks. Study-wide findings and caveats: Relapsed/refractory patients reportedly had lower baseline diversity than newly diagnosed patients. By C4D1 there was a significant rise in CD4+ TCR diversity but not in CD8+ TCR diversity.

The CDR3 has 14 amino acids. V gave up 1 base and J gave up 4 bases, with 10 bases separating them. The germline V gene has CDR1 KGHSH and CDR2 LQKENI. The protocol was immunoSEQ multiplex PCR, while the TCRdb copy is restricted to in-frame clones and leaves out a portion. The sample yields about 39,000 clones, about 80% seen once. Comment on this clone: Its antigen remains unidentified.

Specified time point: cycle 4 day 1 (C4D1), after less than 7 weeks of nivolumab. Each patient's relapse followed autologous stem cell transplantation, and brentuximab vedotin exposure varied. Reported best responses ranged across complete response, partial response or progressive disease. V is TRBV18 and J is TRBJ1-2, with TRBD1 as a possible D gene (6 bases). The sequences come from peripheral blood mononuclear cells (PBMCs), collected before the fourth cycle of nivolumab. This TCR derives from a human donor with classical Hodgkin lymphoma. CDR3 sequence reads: CASSPLQGFYGYTF. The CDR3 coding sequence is TGTGCCAGCTCACCACTACAGGGTTTCTATGGCTACACCTTC.